This T cell receptor (beta chain) was documented in a study of long-term antiretroviral therapy in people with HIV. The V and J ends lost 4 bases and 4 bases respectively, with 22 bases between them. CDR1 is SNHLY and CDR2 is FYNNEI in the germline V gene. The CDR3 contains 17 residues. At the survey level, the v3.0 immunoSEQ assay was run. Some clones are missing from TCRdb's copy, which holds only in-frame ones; the method was immunoSEQ multiplex PCR. The sample has tens of thousands of clones; around 84% are singletons. Here the sequenced sample was unsorted PBMCs, taken 0.8 years after starting antiretroviral therapy. This chain uses TRBV2 with TRBJ1-1; D not certain. The clonotype comes from a woman between 25 and 40 years old with HIV. The CDR3 here is CASSGVREGLPGTEAFF. CDR3 nucleotide sequence: TGTGCCAGCAGTGGGGTCCGCGAAGGACTCCCCGGCACTGAAGCTTTCTTT.